These 5 T cell receptor beta chains came from one sample sequenced in a study of immune evolution from preneoplasia to lung adenocarcinoma. The assay was immunoSEQ multiplex PCR, and TCRdb's table has in-frame clones only and misses some. The sample has fewer than 8,000 clones, approximately 83% seen once; the top ten hold approximately 3%. Sequenced input: FFPE minimally invasive lung adenocarcinoma tissue. All receptors derive from a person aged 65 to 79 with lung adenocarcinoma.

V and J are TRBV27 and TRBJ1-5; 7 bases map to TRBD1. After removal of 4 bases from V and 4 bases from J, the junction contained 7 bases not matched to a gene. This CDR3 comprises 15 residues. Germline V gives CDR1 MNHEY, CDR2 SMNVEV (reference sequence). The CDR3 loop is CASSSRDRLNQPQHF. The CDR3, as DNA: TGTGCCAGCAGTTCCCGGGACAGACTAAATCAGCCCCAGCATTTT.

V gene TRBV7-3 combines with J gene TRBJ2-7; D may be TRBD2 (6 bases). Germline CDR1 reads SGHTA; CDR2 reads FQGTGA. This CDR3 has 14 amino acids. Trimming removed 1 base from V and 6 bases from J, with 13 bases in between. The CDR3 reads CASSLRGDKAEQYF. DNA for the CDR3: TGTGCCAGCAGCTTAAGGGGGGATAAGGCCGAGCAGTACTTC.

The chain joins TRBV5-1 to TRBJ2-3; D is unclear. Deletions cut 0 bases from V and 4 bases from J, with 6 bases between. This CDR3 is built from 13 residues. CDR1 SGHRS and CDR2 YFSETQ come from the germline V gene. CDR3 residues: CASSLAGSDTQYF. CDR3 nucleotide sequence: TGCGCCAGCAGCTTGGCGGGTTCAGATACGCAGTATTTT.

The chain recombines TRBV4-1 with TRBJ1-4; D is perhaps TRBD1 (6 bases). Germline V CDR1 and CDR2: MGHRA, YSYEKL. Trimming shortened V by 4 bases and J by 8 bases, and 20 bases separated the two germline ends. The CDR3 extends over 16 amino acids. CDR3 nucleotides: TGCGCCAGCAGCCGCCCCTCCGGGGGGGGCCGGGAAAAACTGTTTTTT. Translating gives CASSRPSGGGREKLFF.

There are a few counts of this clone. The rearrangement joins TRBV29-1 to TRBJ2-2, with a possible D match to TRBD1 (6 bases). The germline V gene has CDR1 SQVTM and CDR2 ANQGSEA. The CDR3 spans 12 residues. V was shortened by 5 bases and J by 6 bases, with 10 bases between the two germline ends. CDR3 region: CSVQSGAGELFF. DNA for the CDR3: TGCAGCGTTCAGTCAGGGGCCGGGGAGCTGTTTTTT.